This T cell receptor (beta chain) emerged from a study of tumor-infiltrating lymphocytes in oesophageal squamous cell carcinoma. This clonotype is a singleton in its sample. After removal of 2 bases from V and 3 bases from J, the junction contained 4 bases not matched to a gene. Germline CDR1 is SGHAT and CDR2 is FQNNGV. The CDR3 has 14 residues. TCRdb reprocessed the PCR reads via MiXCR and lists one record per CDR3 protein. The sample has approximately 15,000 distinct CDR3 sequences, about half seen once; the top ten hold around 20%. The rearrangement links TRBV11-2 to TRBJ2-7, with TRBD2 matching over 7 bases. The clonotype comes from a male donor with esophageal squamous cell carcinoma. Material for sequencing was esophageal tumor tissue. DNA of the CDR3: TGTGCCAGCAGCTTAAAACTAGCGAGCTACGAGCAGTACTTC. It yields the protein CASSLKLASYEQYF.